This entry lists 5 T cell receptor beta chains sequenced from one sample in a study of T cell changes during pregnancy in multiple sclerosis (dated by TCRdb to between 2018 and 2021). The library was obtained by the immunoSEQ multiplex PCR assay. This immuneACCESS table, as held by TCRdb, lists in-frame sequences with V and J called but not all clones. Of the missing ones, under half trace to an unresolved V gene in checked studies; the others have no known cause. This sample comprises more than 85,000 clones, over 85% of them detected only once. Over 1.5% of the sample belongs to the ten largest clones. The input for sequencing was peripheral blood, taken after pregnancy. The receptor set was obtained from a female donor in good health, enrolled as a control in a pregnancy study.

In this sample, this clone turned up once. The chain uses TRBV6-1 and TRBJ1-5, with a weak D call TRBD1 (5 bases). Germline CDR1 reads MNHNS; CDR2 reads SASEGT. The V and J ends lost 3 bases and 5 bases respectively, with 14 bases between them. The CDR3 extends over 15 amino acids. The DNA of the CDR3 is TGTGCCAGCAGTGACAGTGGCAGGGTATATCAGCCCCAGCATTTT. Translation gives CASSDSGRVYQPQHF.

V and J are TRBV9 and TRBJ2-5, with TRBD2 matching 14 bases. The CDR3 runs to 19 residues. Germline-derived CDR1 and CDR2 are SGDLS and YYNGEE. Trimming removed 3 bases from V and 4 bases from J; junction bases left unmatched: 14. The CDR3 DNA reads TGTGCCAGCAGCGAGGGGTATGGGACTAGCGGGAGAGGAGGAGAGACCCAGTACTTC. Amino acids: CASSEGYGTSGRGGETQYF.

The gene calls are TRBV28 and TRBJ1-2, with D possibly matching TRBD1 (5 bases). The V and J ends lost 6 bases and 0 bases respectively, with 17 bases between them. This CDR3 comprises 16 residues. Germline V gene sequence: CDR1 MDHEN, CDR2 SYDVKM. In nucleotides, the CDR3 is TGTGCCAGCAGCCCCCTTATCGACAGTCCTAACTATGGCTACACCTTC. This encodes CASSPLIDSPNYGYTF.

The chain combines TRBV7-2 with TRBJ2-1, with D unclear. CDR3 size: 11 residues. The germline CDR1 and CDR2 sequences are SGHTA and FQGNSA. Trimming removed 4 bases from V and 11 bases from J, with 9 bases in between. DNA for the CDR3: TGTGCCAGCAGCTCCGGTTCTAAGCAGTTCTTC. Protein sequence: CASSSGSKQFF. Filled out from reference TRBV7-2 and TRBJ2-1, the complete variable domain reads GAGVSQSPSNKVTEKGKDVELRCDPISGHTALYWYRQSLGQGLEFLIYFQGNSAPDKSGLPSDRFSAERTGGSVSTLTIQRTQQEDSAVYLCASSSGSKQFFGPGTRLTVL.

The chain recombines TRBV28 with TRBJ2-5, with a possible D match to TRBD1 (6 bases). With 3 bases removed from V and 2 bases from J, the gap between germline ends came to 16 bases. This CDR3 is 16 amino acids long. Germline assignment: CDR1 MDHEN and CDR2 SYDVKM. CDR3 DNA sequence: TGTGCCAGCAGTTTTTTCCCAGGGGCCATGCAAGAGACCCAGTACTTC. Its protein product is CASSFFPGAMQETQYF.